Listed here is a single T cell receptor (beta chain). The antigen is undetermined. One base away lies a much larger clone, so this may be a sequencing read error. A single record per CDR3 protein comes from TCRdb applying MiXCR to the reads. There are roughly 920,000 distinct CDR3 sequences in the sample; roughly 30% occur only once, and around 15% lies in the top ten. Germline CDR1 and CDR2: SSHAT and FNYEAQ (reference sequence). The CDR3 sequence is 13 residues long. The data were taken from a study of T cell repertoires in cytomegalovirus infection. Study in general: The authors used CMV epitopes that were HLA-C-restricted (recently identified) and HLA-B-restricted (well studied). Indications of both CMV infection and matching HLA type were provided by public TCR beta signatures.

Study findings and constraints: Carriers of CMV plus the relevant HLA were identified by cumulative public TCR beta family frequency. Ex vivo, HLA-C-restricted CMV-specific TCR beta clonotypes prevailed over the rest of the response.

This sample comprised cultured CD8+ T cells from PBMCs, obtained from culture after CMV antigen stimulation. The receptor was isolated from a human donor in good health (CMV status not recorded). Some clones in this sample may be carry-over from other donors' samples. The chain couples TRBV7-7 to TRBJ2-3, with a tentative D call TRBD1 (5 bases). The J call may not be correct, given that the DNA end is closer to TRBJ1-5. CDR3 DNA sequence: TGTGCTAGCAGCTTATTCCTGGGGGATACGCAGCATTTT. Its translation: CASSLFLGDTQHF.